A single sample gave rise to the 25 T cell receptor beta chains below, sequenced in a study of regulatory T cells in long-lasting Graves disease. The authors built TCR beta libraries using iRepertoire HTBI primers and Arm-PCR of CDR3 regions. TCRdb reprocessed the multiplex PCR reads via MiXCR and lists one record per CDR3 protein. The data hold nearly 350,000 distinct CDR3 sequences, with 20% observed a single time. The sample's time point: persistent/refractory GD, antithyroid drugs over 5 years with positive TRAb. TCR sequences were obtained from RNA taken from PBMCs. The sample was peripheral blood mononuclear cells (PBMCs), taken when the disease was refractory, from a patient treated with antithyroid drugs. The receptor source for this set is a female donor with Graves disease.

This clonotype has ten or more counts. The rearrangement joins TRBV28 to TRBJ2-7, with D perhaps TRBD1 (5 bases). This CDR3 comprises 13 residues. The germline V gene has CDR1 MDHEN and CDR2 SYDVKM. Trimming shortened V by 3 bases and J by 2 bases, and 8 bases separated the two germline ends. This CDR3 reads CASSLETAYEQYF. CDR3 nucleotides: TGTGCCAGCAGTTTGGAGACAGCCTACGAGCAGTACTTC. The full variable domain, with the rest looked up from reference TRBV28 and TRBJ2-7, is DVKVTQSSRYLVKRTGEKVFLECVQDMDHENMFWYRQDPGLGLRLIYFSYDVKMKEKGDIPEGYSVSREKKERFSLILESASTNQTSMYLCASSLETAYEQYFGPGTRLTVT.

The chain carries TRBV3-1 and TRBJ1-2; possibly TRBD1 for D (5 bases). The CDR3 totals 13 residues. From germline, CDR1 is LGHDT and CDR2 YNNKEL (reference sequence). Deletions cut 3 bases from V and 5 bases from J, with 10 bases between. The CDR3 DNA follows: TGTGCCAGCAGCCAGACAGCGGAATATGGCTACACCTTC. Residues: CASSQTAEYGYTF.

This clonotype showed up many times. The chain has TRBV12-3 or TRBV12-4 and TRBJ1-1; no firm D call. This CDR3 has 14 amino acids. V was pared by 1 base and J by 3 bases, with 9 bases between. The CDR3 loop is CASSLVGPYTEAFF. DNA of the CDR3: TGTGCCAGCAGTTTAGTCGGACCGTACACTGAAGCTTTCTTT.

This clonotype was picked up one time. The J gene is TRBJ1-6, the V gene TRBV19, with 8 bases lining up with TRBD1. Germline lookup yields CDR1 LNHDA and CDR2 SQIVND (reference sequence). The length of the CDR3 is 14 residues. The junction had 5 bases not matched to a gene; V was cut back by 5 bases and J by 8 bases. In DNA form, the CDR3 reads TGTGCCAGTAGTCGACAGGGGAACGATTCACCCCTCCACTTT. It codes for CASSRQGNDSPLHF. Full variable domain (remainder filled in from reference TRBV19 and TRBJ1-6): DGGITQSPKYLFRKEGQNVTLSCEQNLNHDAMYWYRQDPGQGLRLIYYSQIVNDFQKGDIAEGYSVSREKKESFPLTVTSAQKNPTAFYLCASSRQGNDSPLHFGNGTRLTVT.

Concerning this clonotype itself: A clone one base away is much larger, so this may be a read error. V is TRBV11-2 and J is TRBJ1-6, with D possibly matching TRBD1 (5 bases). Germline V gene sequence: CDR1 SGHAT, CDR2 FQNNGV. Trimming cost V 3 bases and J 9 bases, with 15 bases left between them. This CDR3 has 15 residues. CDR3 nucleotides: TGTGCCAGCAGCTTTGATTGGTCGGGGGGTTCACCCCTCCACTTT. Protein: CASSFDWSGGSPLHF.

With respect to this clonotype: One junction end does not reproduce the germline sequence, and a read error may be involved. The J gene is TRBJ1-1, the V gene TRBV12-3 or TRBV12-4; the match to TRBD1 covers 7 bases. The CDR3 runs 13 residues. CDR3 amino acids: CANSRDRNTEAFF. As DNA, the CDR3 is TGTGCCAACAGTAGGGACAGGAACACTGAAGCTTTCTTT.

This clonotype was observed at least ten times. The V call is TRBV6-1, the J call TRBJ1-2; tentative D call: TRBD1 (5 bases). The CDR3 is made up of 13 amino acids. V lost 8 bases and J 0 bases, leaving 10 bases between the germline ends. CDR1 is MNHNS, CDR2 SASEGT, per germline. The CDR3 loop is CASHGGANYGYTF. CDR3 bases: TGTGCCAGCCACGGGGGAGCTAACTATGGCTACACCTTC.

CDR3 sequence reads: CASSRADTGELFF. DNA for the CDR3: TGTGCCTCCTCCCGGGCCGACACCGGGGAGCTGTTTTTT. This sequence joins TRBV6-2 or TRBV6-3 and TRBJ2-2; D is unresolved. Germline V gene data show CDR1 as MNHEY and CDR2 as SVGEGT. Trimming shortened V by 11 bases and J by 3 bases, and 13 bases separated the two germline ends. The CDR3 consists of 13 residues.

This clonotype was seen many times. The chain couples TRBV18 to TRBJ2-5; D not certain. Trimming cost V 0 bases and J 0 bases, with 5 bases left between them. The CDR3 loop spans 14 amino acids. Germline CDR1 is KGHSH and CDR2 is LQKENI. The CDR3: CASSPPHNQETQYF. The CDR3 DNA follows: TGTGCCAGCTCACCACCGCACAACCAAGAGACCCAGTACTTC.

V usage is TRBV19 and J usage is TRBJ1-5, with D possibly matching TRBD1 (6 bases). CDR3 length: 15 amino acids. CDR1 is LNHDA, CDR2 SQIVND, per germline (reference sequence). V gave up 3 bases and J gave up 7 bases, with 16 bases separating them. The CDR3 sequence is CASSIGEGGGQPQHF. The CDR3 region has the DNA TGTGCCAGTAGTATTGGGGAGGGGGGGGGACAGCCCCAGCATTTT. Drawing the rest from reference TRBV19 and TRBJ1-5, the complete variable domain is DGGITQSPKYLFRKEGQNVTLSCEQNLNHDAMYWYRQDPGQGLRLIYYSQIVNDFQKGDIAEGYSVSREKKESFPLTVTSAQKNPTAFYLCASSIGEGGGQPQHFGDGTRLSIL.

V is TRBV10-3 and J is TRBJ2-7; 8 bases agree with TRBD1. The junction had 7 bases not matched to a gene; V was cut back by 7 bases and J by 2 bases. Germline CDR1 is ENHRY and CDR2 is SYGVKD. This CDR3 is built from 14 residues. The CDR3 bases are TGTGCCATCACACAGGGGGAGGCTACCTACGAGCAGTACTTC. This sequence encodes CAITQGEATYEQYF.

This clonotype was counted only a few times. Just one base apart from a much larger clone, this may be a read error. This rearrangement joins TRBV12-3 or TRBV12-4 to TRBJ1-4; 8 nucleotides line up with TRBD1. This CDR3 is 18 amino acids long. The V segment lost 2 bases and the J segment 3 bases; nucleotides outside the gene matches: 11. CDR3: CASSLRAGGFAANEKLFF. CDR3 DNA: TGTGCCAGCAGTTTAAGGGCAGGGGGCTTTGCAGCTAATGAAAAACTGTTTTTT.

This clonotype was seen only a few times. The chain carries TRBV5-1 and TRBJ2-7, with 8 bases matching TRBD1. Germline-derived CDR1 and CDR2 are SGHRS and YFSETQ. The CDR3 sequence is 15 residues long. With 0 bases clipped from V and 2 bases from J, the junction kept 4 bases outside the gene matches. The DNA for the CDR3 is TGCGCCAGCAGCTTGGGGGCAGGGGGCGCCTACGAGCAGTACTTC. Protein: CASSLGAGGAYEQYF.

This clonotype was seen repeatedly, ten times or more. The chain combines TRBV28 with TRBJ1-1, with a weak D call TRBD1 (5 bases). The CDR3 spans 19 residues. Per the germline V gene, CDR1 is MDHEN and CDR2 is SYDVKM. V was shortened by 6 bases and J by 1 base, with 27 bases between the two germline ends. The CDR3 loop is CASSWGPYEGPGENTEAFF. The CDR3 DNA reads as TGTGCCAGCAGCTGGGGCCCCTACGAGGGACCGGGGGAGAACACTGAAGCTTTCTTT. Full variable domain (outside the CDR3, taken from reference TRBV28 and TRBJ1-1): DVKVTQSSRYLVKRTGEKVFLECVQDMDHENMFWYRQDPGLGLRLIYFSYDVKMKEKGDIPEGYSVSREKKERFSLILESASTNQTSMYLCASSWGPYEGPGENTEAFFGQGTRLTVV.

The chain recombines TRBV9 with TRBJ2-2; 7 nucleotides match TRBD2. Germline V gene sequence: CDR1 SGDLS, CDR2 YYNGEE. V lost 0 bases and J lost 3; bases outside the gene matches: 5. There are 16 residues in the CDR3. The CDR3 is CASSVDGGGDTGELFF. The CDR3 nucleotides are TGTGCCAGCAGCGTAGATGGCGGGGGAGACACCGGGGAGCTGTTTTTT.

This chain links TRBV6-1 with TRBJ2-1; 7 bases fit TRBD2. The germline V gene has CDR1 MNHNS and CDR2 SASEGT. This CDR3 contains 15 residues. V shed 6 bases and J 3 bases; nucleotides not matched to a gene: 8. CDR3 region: CASRRTGGGYNEQFF. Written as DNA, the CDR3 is TGTGCCAGCAGACGGACTGGGGGGGGCTACAATGAGCAGTTCTTC.

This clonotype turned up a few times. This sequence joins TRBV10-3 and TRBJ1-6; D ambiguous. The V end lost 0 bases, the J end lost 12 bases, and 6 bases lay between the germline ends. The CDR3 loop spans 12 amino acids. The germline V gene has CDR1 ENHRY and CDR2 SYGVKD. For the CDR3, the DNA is TGTGCCATCAGTGAGTCGCCCCGACCCCTCCACTTT. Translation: CAISESPRPLHF.

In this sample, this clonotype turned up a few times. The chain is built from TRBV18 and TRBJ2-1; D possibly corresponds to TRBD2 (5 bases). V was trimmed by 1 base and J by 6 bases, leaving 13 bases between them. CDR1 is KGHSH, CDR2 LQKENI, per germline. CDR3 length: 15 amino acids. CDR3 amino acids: CASSPLLAKTNEQFF. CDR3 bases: TGTGCCAGCTCACCACTGCTAGCAAAGACCAATGAGCAGTTCTTC.

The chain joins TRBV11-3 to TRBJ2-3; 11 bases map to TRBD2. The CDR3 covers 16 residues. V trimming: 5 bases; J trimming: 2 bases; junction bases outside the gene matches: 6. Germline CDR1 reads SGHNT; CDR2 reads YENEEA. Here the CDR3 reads CASSMGLAVHTDTQYF. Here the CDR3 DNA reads TGTGCCAGCAGCATGGGACTAGCGGTACACACAGATACGCAGTATTTT.

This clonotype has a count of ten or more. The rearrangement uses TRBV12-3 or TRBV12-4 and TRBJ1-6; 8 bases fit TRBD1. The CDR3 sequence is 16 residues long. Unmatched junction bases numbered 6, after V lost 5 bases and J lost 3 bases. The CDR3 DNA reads TGTGCCAGCAGTCCTGACAGGGGCGGCTATAATTCACCCCTCCACTTT. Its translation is CASSPDRGGYNSPLHF.

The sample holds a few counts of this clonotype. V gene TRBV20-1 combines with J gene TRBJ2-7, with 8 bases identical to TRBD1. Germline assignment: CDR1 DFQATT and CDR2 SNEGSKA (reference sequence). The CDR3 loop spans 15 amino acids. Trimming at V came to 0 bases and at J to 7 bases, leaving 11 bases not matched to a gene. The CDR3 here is CSARDYDRGAGEQYF. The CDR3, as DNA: TGCAGTGCTAGAGATTACGACAGGGGCGCCGGAGAGCAGTACTTC.

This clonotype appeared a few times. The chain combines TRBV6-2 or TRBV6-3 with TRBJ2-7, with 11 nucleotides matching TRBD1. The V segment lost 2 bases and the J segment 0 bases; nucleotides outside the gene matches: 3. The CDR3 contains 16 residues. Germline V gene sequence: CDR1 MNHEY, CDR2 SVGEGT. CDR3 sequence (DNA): TGTGCCAGCAGTTACGGGGACAGGGGGGCCTCCTACGAGCAGTACTTC. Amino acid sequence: CASSYGDRGASYEQYF.

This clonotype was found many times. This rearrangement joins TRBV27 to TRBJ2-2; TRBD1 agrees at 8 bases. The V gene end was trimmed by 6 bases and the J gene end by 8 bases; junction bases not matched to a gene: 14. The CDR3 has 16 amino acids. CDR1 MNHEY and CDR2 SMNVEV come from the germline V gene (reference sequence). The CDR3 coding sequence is TGTGCCAGCAGCCAAACAACCCCAGGGACAGGTGGGGAGCTGTTTTTT. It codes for CASSQTTPGTGGELFF.

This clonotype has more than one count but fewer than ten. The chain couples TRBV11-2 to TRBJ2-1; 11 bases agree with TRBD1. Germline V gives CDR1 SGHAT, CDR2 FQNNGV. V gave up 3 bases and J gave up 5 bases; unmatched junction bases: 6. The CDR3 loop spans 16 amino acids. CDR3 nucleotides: TGTGCCAGCAGCTTTGGGGACAGGGGGTGGAACAATGAGCAGTTCTTC. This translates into CASSFGDRGWNNEQFF. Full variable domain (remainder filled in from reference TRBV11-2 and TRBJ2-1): EAGVAQSPRYKIIEKRQSVAFWCNPISGHATLYWYQQILGQGPKLLIQFQNNGVVDDSQLPKDRFSAERLKGVDSTLKIQPAKLEDSAVYLCASSFGDRGWNNEQFFGPGTRLTVL.

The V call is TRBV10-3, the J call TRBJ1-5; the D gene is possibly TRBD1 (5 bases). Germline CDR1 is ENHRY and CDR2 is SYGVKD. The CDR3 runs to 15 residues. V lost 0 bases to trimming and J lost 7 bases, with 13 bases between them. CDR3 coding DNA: TGTGCCATCAGTGAGTCAACGGGGGTAAGACAGCCCCAGCATTTT. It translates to CAISESTGVRQPQHF.